The subject of this entry is one TCR beta chain. These data come from a study of blood T cell repertoires in COVID-19. Whole-study context: Acute and convalescent COVID-19 samples came from the United States, Italy and Spain. The cDNA or gDNA used as material had been derived from T cells, B-cell-depleted T cells, or PBMCs.

Authors' data handling: Estimates of nucleated cell counts were drawn from the amplification of reference gene primers. Using immunoSEQ multiplex PCR, the repertoire was profiled, and TCRdb retains in-frame clones only, with some absent. Clone size and the V and J calls come from that table; the DNA yielded D and trimming. Of 65,000 to 85,000 clones in the sample, roughly nine tenths were seen once. The germline CDR1 and CDR2 sequences are WNHNN and SYGVQD (reference sequence). After removal of 0 bases from V and 11 bases from J, the junction contained 4 bases not matched to a gene. The CDR3 is made up of 13 amino acids.

The V call is TRBV10-1, the J call TRBJ2-1; 7 bases agree with TRBD2. This TCR was sampled from a man aged 50-60 years with acute or convalescent COVID-19. Sequenced input: peripheral blood. The DNA for the CDR3 is TGCGCCAGCAGTGAGTCGGGGGGGGGTAAGCAGTTCTTC. Its translation: CASSESGGGKQFF.